The 7 T cell receptor beta chains listed next were all sequenced from one sample in a study of post-analysis software for immune sequencing data. Study-level points and caveats: Patients carried roughly 5 TRBV segments more frequently than controls did, and TRBV5-6, TRBV5-1 and TRBV20-1 were among them.

Antigens of these TCRs are unknown. Unique molecular identifiers were present in the TCR beta cDNA libraries. TCRdb analysed the PCR reads with MiXCR anew, one entry per CDR3 protein. The sample holds almost 700,000 distinct CDR3 sequences, approximately 60% seen once. The sequencing input was blood. These receptors were taken from a girl aged 2 to 10 with multiple sclerosis.

The rearrangement joins TRBV7-2 to TRBJ2-7; D ambiguous. Germline CDR1 and CDR2: SGHTA and FQGNSA. The V end lost 2 bases, the J end lost 1 base, and 9 bases lay between the germline ends. This CDR3 comprises 14 residues. The CDR3 DNA sequence: TGTGCCAGCAGCTTAAATATGGGGTCCTACGAGCAGTACTTC. It encodes CASSLNMGSYEQYF.

V is TRBV28 and J is TRBJ1-2; 9 positions match TRBD1. Germline V gives CDR1 MDHEN, CDR2 SYDVKM. V lost 6 bases and J lost 5; bases outside the gene matches: 4. The CDR3 covers 13 residues. CDR3 DNA sequence: TGTGCCAGCAGCGCCGGACAGGGGTATGGCTACACCTTC. As protein: CASSAGQGYGYTF.

V gene TRBV25-1 combines with J gene TRBJ2-1, with D perhaps being TRBD1 or TRBD2 (5 bases each). The germline V gene has CDR1 MGHDK and CDR2 SYGVNS. The CDR3 sequence is 13 residues long. Trimming removed 4 bases from V and 4 bases from J, with 8 bases in between. CDR3 sequence: CASSGREYNEQFF. In DNA, the CDR3 is TGTGCCAGCAGTGGCAGGGAGTACAATGAGCAGTTCTTC.

This clonotype appeared a few times. The V gene is TRBV27, the J gene TRBJ1-2, with 8 bases matching TRBD1. In germline, CDR1 is MNHEY, CDR2 SMNVEV (reference sequence). The CDR3 length is 16 residues. Trimming took 0 bases from V and 4 from J; bases not matched to a gene: 7. The CDR3 DNA sequence: TGTGCCAGCAGTTTATCGGTCCAGGGGGCGTTCTATGGCTACACCTTC. Translated: CASSLSVQGAFYGYTF.

This chain joins TRBV5-6 and TRBJ1-1; D is undetermined. The germline V gene has CDR1 SGHDT and CDR2 YYEEEE. CDR3 length equals 12 residues. Trimming removed 1 base from V and 9 bases from J, with 10 bases in between. CDR3 in amino acids: CASSLFGRKAFF. In DNA, the CDR3 is TGTGCCAGCAGCTTGTTCGGCAGGAAAGCTTTCTTT.

The V and J genes are TRBV15 and TRBJ1-2; perhaps TRBD1 as D (6 bases). V gave up 1 base and J gave up 4 bases, with 19 bases separating them. The CDR3 contains 17 residues. Germline V CDR1 and CDR2: LNHNV, YYDKDF (reference sequence). The CDR3 coding sequence is TGTGCCACCAGCAGAGGGACCGCCGGGAGGGGGGCCTATGGCTACACCTTC. Its protein product is CATSRGTAGRGAYGYTF.

In the case of this clonotype: Relative to the germline gene, one junction end is altered; a read error may explain this. This chain joins TRBV28 and TRBJ1-2; 9 bases fit TRBD1. The germline gives CDR1 MDHEN, CDR2 SYDVKM. The CDR3 runs to 15 residues. The CDR3 DNA reads as TGTGCCAGCAACCCGTCCGGGACAGGGAACTATGGCTGCACCTTC. Its protein product is CASNPSGTGNYGCTF.